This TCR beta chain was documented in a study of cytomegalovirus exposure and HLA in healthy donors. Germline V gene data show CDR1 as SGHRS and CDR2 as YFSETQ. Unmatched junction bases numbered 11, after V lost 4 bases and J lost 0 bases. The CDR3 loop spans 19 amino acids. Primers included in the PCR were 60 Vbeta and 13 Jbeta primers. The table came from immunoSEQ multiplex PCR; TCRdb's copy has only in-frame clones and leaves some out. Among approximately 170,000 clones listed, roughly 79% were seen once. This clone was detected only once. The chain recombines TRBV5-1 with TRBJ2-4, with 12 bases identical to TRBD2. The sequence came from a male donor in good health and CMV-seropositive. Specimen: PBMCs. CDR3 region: CASSRTSGATSPAKNIQYF. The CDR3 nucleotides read TGCGCCAGCAGCCGGACTAGCGGGGCCACATCCCCAGCCAAAAACATTCAGTACTTC.